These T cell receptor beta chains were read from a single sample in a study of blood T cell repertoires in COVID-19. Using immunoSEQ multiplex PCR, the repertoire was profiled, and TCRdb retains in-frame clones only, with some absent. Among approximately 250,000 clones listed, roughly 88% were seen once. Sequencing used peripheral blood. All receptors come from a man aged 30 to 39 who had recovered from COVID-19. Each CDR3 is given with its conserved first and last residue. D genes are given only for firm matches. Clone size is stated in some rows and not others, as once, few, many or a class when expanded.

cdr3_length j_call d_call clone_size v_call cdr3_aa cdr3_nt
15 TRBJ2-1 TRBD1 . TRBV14 CASSPAGTDYNEQFF TGTGCCAGCAGCCCAGCCGGGACAGATTACAATGAGCAGTTCTTC
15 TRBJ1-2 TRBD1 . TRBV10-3 CAIAQLGQGDGGYTF TGTGCCATCGCTCAACTTGGACAGGGGGACGGTGGCTACACCTTC
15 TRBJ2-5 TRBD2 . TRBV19 CASSITSGGWETQYF TGTGCCAGTAGTATCACTAGCGGGGGCTGGGAGACCCAGTACTTC
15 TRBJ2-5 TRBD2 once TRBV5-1 CASSLSSGRRETQYF TGCGCCAGCAGCTTATCGAGCGGGAGAAGGGAGACCCAGTACTTC
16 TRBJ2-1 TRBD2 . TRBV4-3 CASSQVATSFYNEQFF TGCGCCAGCAGCCAAGTAGCGACTAGCTTCTACAATGAGCAGTTCTTC
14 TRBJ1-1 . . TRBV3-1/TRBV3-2 CASSQASLDTEAFF TGTGCCAGCAGCCAAGCGAGTTTGGACACTGAAGCTTTCTTT
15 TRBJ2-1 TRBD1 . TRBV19 CASRQGAFSYNEQFF TGTGCCAGCCGACAGGGGGCGTTTTCCTACAATGAGCAGTTCTTC
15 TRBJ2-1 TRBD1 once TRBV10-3 CAISEEQGGGNEQFF TGTGCCATCAGTGAGGAACAGGGGGGTGGCAATGAGCAGTTCTTC
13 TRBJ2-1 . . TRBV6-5 CASQSRTPGVLIF TGTGCCAGCCAATCTAGGACTCCGGGGGTTCTGATCTTC
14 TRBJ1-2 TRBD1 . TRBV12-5 CASGVGQLAYGYTF TGTGCTAGTGGGGTGGGACAGCTGGCCTATGGCTACACCTTC
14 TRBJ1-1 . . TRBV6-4 CASSAGGGNTEAFF TGTGCCAGCAGTGCTGGGGGGGGGAACACTGAAGCTTTCTTT
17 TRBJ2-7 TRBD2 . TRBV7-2 CASTFTSGGIGSYEQYF TGTGCCAGCACCTTTACTTCGGGGGGAATAGGGTCCTACGAGCAGTACTTC
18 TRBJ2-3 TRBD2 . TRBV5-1 CASSTGTSGGASTDTQYF TGCGCCAGCAGCACCGGGACTAGCGGGGGGGCCAGCACAGATACGCAGTATTTT
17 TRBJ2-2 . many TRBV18 CASSRTWGRENTGELFF TGTGCCAGCTCACGGACTTGGGGTCGGGAGAACACCGGGGAGCTGTTTTTT
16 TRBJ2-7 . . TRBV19 CASSVAGDWVSYEQYF TGTGCCAGTAGTGTCGCAGGGGATTGGGTCTCCTACGAGCAGTACTTC
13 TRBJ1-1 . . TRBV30 CAWSVRGYTEAFF TGTGCCTGGAGTGTACGGGGGTACACTGAAGCTTTCTTT
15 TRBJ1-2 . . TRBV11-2 CASDFRGGGEYGYTF TGTGCCAGCGACTTTAGGGGCGGTGGTGAATATGGCTACACCTTC
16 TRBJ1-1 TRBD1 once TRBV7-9 CASSRDRGLQVNEAFF TGTGCCAGCAGCCGGGACAGGGGGCTTCAGGTAAATGAAGCTTTCTTT
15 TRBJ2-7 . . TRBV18 CASSPDDKLSYEQYF TGTGCCAGCTCACCAGATGATAAACTAAGCTACGAGCAGTACTTC
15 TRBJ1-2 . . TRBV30 CAWSAGIRQNYGYTF TGTGCCTGGAGTGCGGGAATTCGGCAGAACTATGGCTACACCTTC
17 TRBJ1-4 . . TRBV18 CASSDLSRLGTNEKLFF TGTGCCAGCTCAGACCTGTCGAGGCTAGGAACTAATGAAAAACTGTTTTTT
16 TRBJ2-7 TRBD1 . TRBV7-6 CASSLLFPGTGHEQYF TGTGCCAGCAGCTTACTATTCCCCGGGACAGGGCACGAGCAGTACTTC
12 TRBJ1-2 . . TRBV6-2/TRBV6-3 CASSYPTGGYTF TGTGCCAGCAGTTACCCCACGGGGGGCTACACCTTC
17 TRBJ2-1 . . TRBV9 CASSVVGTRSSYNEQFF TGTGCCAGCAGCGTAGTTGGAACTAGGAGCTCCTACAATGAGCAGTTCTTC
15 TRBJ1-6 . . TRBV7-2 CASSLGGDPGGTLHF TGTGCCAGCAGCTTAGGAGGTGACCCCGGCGGCACCCTCCACTTT
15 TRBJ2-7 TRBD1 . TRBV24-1 CATSASGTGSYEQYF TGTGCCACCAGTGCCTCGGGGACAGGCTCCTACGAGCAGTACTTC
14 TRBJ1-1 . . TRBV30 CAWSKSSMNTEAFF TGTGCCTGGAGTAAGTCGAGCATGAACACTGAAGCTTTCTTT
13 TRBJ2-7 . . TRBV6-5 CASSPGVSYEQYF TGTGCCAGCAGTCCCGGGGTATCCTACGAGCAGTACTTC
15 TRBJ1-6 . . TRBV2 CASSSDQGRPSPLHF TGTGCCAGCTCCTCGGATCAGGGGAGACCTTCACCCCTCCACTTT
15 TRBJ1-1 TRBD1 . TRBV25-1 CASRGGTGPNTEAFF TGTGCCAGCAGGGGGGGGACAGGGCCGAACACTGAAGCTTTCTTT